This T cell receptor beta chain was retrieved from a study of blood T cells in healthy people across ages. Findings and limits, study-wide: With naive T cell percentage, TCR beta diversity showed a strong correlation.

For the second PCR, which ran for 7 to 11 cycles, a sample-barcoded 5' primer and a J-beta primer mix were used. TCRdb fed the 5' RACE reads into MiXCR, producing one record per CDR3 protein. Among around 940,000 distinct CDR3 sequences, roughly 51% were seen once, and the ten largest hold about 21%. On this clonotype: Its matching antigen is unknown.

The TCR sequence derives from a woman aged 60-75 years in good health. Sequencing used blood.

The CDR3 nucleotides are TGTGCCAGCAGTTTAGATAGCTATACGCAGTATTTT. This codes for CASSLDSYTQYF. The chain has TRBV27 and TRBJ2-3; the D is unclear. CDR1 and CDR2 from the germline V gene are MNHEY and SMNVEV (reference sequence). This CDR3 has 12 residues. The ends were cut back, 2 bases at V and 7 bases at J, with 7 bases in the middle.